The sequence of this TCR beta chain was determined in a study of spatial heterogeneity in lung cancer. Study overall: Detection consistently captured more beta-chain sequences than alpha-chain sequences. Study-level results: Among blood samples, ubiquitous expanded tumor TCRs appeared more at resection than at follow-up.

After removal of 5 bases from V and 2 bases from J, the junction contained 11 bases not matched to a gene. The CDR3 runs 16 residues. The germline V gene encodes CDR1 SGHAT and CDR2 FQDESV (reference sequence). As to time point: sample taken at primary tumor resection. Frozen PBMC, nontumor lung or tumor provided whole RNA, which was sequenced unsorted. Untreated early-stage non-small cell lung cancer patients, over 55 in total, were the donors. Each TCR cDNA molecule bore a unique molecular identifier. A single record per CDR3 protein comes from TCRdb applying MiXCR to the 5' RACE reads. The sample lists more than 30,000 distinct CDR3 sequences, roughly 5.2% seen once, with 11% in the top ten. In this sample, this clonotype turned up many times. Its antigen is still unknown.

The starting material was PBMCs, obtained at surgery. This TCR came from a male donor with early-stage non-small cell lung cancer. V gene TRBV11-1 combines with J gene TRBJ1-1, with 7 bases fitting TRBD1. CDR3 region: CASSETGLGFNTEAFF. The CDR3 coding sequence is TGTGCCAGCAGCGAGACAGGGCTGGGATTTAACACTGAAGCTTTCTTT. Looking up the rest from reference TRBV11-1 and TRBJ1-1 gives the full variable domain: EAEVAQSPRYKITEKSQAVAFWCDPISGHATLYWYRQILGQGPELLVQFQDESVVDDSQLPKDRFSAERLKGVDSTLKIQPAELGDSAMYLCASSETGLGFNTEAFFGQGTRLTVV.